A single sample is the source of the 3 T cell receptor beta chains below, sequenced in a study of beta chain features in type 1 diabetes. Of the isolated RNA, all was reverse transcribed, and so the sequenced material was expressed TCRB transcripts. Assay: immunoSEQ multiplex PCR; the TCRdb copy retains only in-frame clones and omits some. The sample comprises 810,000 or so clones, roughly 17% of which are singletons, and 0.023% rests with the top ten. Sequenced input: naive CD4+ T cells from blood. The receptor source for this set is a woman younger than 30 in good health.

The chain has TRBV18 and TRBJ2-1; weak D call: TRBD1 (7 bases). Trimming removed 4 bases at V and 6 bases at J, with 16 bases between. Germline lookup yields CDR1 KGHSH and CDR2 LQKENI. The CDR3 has 15 residues. In DNA, the CDR3 is TGTGCCAGCTCACAGGGGCAGGGGGAGGCCAATGAGCAGTTCTTC. Residues: CASSQGQGEANEQFF.

V gene TRBV18 combines with J gene TRBJ2-7; 9 bases map to TRBD2. This CDR3 has 14 residues. The trim removed 2 bases at V and 3 bases at J, leaving 2 bases unmatched. CDR1 is KGHSH and CDR2 is LQKENI in the germline V gene. CDR3 sequence reads: CASSPGTSLYEQYF. The DNA for the CDR3 is TGTGCCAGCTCACCAGGGACTAGCCTCTACGAGCAGTACTTC.

The sample holds a few counts of this clone. V gene TRBV6-1 combines with J gene TRBJ2-1; TRBD2 aligns across 12 bases. V lost 4 bases and J lost 0; bases outside the gene matches: 7. The germline V gene encodes CDR1 MNHNS and CDR2 SASEGT. CDR3 length: 18 amino acids. The CDR3 coding sequence is TGTGCCAGCAGTGCCACTAGCGGGAGGACAAGCTCCTACAATGAGCAGTTCTTC. It codes for CASSATSGRTSSYNEQFF.